The 11 T cell receptor beta chains presented below share a single source sample, sequenced in a study of blood T cell repertoires in COVID-19. The data were produced by immunoSEQ multiplex PCR, yet TCRdb's version contains in-frame clones alone and is incomplete. The table shows 200,000 to 300,000 clones, with around nine tenths occurring only once. The material sequenced was peripheral blood. The receptor set was obtained from a middle-aged man who had recovered from COVID-19.

The rearrangement joins TRBV7-2 to TRBJ2-2; the match to TRBD2 covers 8 bases. In germline, CDR1 is SGHTA, CDR2 FQGNSA. V lost 6 bases, J lost 5 bases, and 8 bases stayed unmatched. The CDR3 has 15 amino acids. The CDR3 DNA reads as TGTGCCAGCAGTTTTCGGGAGGGTCTGACCGGGGAGCTGTTTTTT. It specifies CASSFREGLTGELFF.

The chain joins TRBV7-3 to TRBJ2-3, with 9 bases aligning to TRBD2. Trimming cost V 5 bases and J 5 bases; bases outside gene matches: 2. The CDR3 runs to 13 residues. CDR1 is SGHTA and CDR2 is FQGTGA in the germline V gene. The CDR3 sequence: CASSTLAGDTQYF. The CDR3 bases are TGTGCCAGCAGCACACTAGCGGGAGATACGCAGTATTTT. Complete variable domain (other parts from reference TRBV7-3 and TRBJ2-3): GAGVSQTPSNKVTEKGKYVELRCDPISGHTALYWYRQSLGQGPEFLIYFQGTGAADDSGLPNDRFFAVRPEGSVSTLKIQRTERGDSAVYLCASSTLAGDTQYFGPGTRLTVL.

The V and J genes are TRBV7-2 and TRBJ2-7, with D possibly TRBD2 on 6 matching bases. There are 14 residues in the CDR3. Trimming took 5 bases from V and 2 from J, leaving 13 bases between them. Germline assignment: CDR1 SGHTA and CDR2 FQGNSA. The CDR3 nucleotides read TGTGCCAGCAGCCCGGGGACTGTGACCTACGAGCAGTACTTC. Protein sequence: CASSPGTVTYEQYF.

This chain joins TRBV15 and TRBJ1-1; the D is unclear. CDR3 length: 16 residues. Looked up from germline, CDR1 is LNHNV and CDR2 is YYDKDF (reference sequence). V gave up 0 bases and J gave up 4 bases, with 15 bases separating them. The CDR3 nucleotides are TGTGCCACCAGCAGAGAATCGGGGAGTTGGGGCACTGAAGCTTTCTTT. Translated: CATSRESGSWGTEAFF.

In its sample, this clone was seen once. J is TRBJ2-2 and V is TRBV6-5; 10 nucleotides line up with TRBD1. Unmatched junction bases numbered 2, after V lost 2 bases and J lost 8 bases. From germline, CDR1 is MNHEY and CDR2 SVGAGI. The CDR3 is made up of 14 amino acids. The CDR3: CASSYEDRGGELFF. The CDR3 DNA is TGTGCCAGCAGTTACGAGGACAGGGGGGGGGAGCTGTTTTTT.

The V gene is TRBV5-1, the J gene TRBJ2-5, with a tentative D call TRBD2 (5 bases). The germline V and J ends were trimmed by 2 bases and 4 bases, with 18 bases remaining between them. This CDR3 contains 16 residues. Germline V lookup: CDR1 SGHRS, CDR2 YFSETQ. The CDR3, as DNA: TGCGCCAGCAGCTTCGACCCCACGTGGAGGTTAGAGACCCAGTACTTC. Its translation is CASSFDPTWRLETQYF. The entire variable domain, with the rest obtained from reference TRBV5-1 and TRBJ2-5, is as follows: KAGVTQTPRYLIKTRGQQVTLSCSPISGHRSVSWYQQTPGQGLQFLFEYFSETQRNKGNFPGRFSGRQFSNSRSEMNVSTLELGDSALYLCASSFDPTWRLETQYFGPGTRLLVL.

The CDR3 nucleotides are TGCGCCAGCAGCTTACTAGTGTTTGGAGATACGCAGTATTTT. Amino acids: CASSLLVFGDTQYF. The chain has TRBV5-1 and TRBJ2-3; weak D call: TRBD2 (5 bases). V lost 2 bases and J lost 5, with 12 bases in between. The germline gives CDR1 SGHRS, CDR2 YFSETQ. CDR3 length: 14 residues.

This rearrangement joins TRBV2 to TRBJ2-1; 10 nucleotides agree with TRBD2. This CDR3 contains 14 residues. V was clipped by 7 bases and J by 9 bases; unmatched bases: 9. Per the germline V gene, CDR1 is SNHLY and CDR2 is FYNNEI. The CDR3 is CASMSGRAVVEQFF. CDR3 nucleotide sequence: TGTGCCAGCATGAGCGGGAGGGCCGTCGTTGAGCAGTTCTTC.

The chain employs TRBV16 and TRBJ2-1; D possibly corresponds to TRBD2 (7 bases). Germline V CDR1 and CDR2: KGHSY, FQNENV. This CDR3 has 15 amino acids. Trimming pared 0 bases from V and 5 bases from J, leaving 11 bases between. In DNA, the CDR3 is TGTGCCAGCAGCCAATCGGGAGGGGGACACAATGAGCAGTTCTTC. This encodes CASSQSGGGHNEQFF.

The chain employs TRBV6-2 or TRBV6-3 and TRBJ1-2; D gene unclear. CDR3 size: 14 residues. CDR1 is MNHEY, CDR2 SVGEGT, per germline. V lost 2 bases, J lost 4 bases, and 11 bases lay in between. CDR3 in DNA: TGTGCCAGCAGTTACCCGGGGATCGGCTATGGCTACACCTTC. Translated, it gives CASSYPGIGYGYTF.

The CDR3 loop is CAWRAPRERGTGRYNEQFF. In nucleotides, the CDR3 is TGTGCCTGGAGGGCCCCCCGAGAGAGAGGTACAGGTAGATACAATGAGCAGTTCTTC. The rearrangement links TRBV30 to TRBJ2-1, with D possibly matching TRBD1 (5 bases). The germline V and J ends were trimmed by 3 bases and 4 bases, with 28 bases remaining between them. This CDR3 contains 19 residues. The germline CDR1 and CDR2 sequences are GTSNPN and SVGIG (reference sequence).